This record looks at one T cell receptor (beta chain) sequence and its context. The record originates from a study of Graves' ophthalmopathy and Graves' hyperthyroidism. Amplification of TCR beta CDR3 regions used RNA transcripts. First-round RT-PCR used HTBI primers; second-round multiplex PCR followed. TCRdb reprocessed the multiplex PCR reads with MiXCR, giving one entry per CDR3 protein. The sample has about 700,000 distinct CDR3 sequences, over 40% seen once. The V gene's germline CDR1 is SGDLS and CDR2 YYNGEE. The CDR3 covers 14 residues. J gave up 7 bases and V 4 bases, and 11 bases lay outside the gene matches. As the starting material, 10 ml of fresh peripheral blood yielded the PBMCs.

The chain couples TRBV9 to TRBJ2-7, with TRBD2 identical over 7 bases. Sequences were obtained from peripheral blood. This clonotype was obtained from an adult man with Graves' ophthalmopathy. In DNA, the CDR3 is TGTGCCAGCAGCCGGGTCGGGGGGTTGAGAGAGCAGTACTTC. This translates into CASSRVGGLREQYF.